The rows below give T cell receptor beta chains drawn from one sample of a study of OX40 agonist ivuxolimab in advanced cancers. Using immunoSEQ multiplex PCR, the repertoire was profiled, and TCRdb retains in-frame clones only, with some absent. The table lists some 100,000 clones, roughly 80% of them singletons. Specimen: CD4+ or CD8+ T cells sorted from blood, collected in a trial of the OX40 agonist ivuxolimab. The receptors were sampled from an adult with an advanced solid tumor such as melanoma, head and neck, liver or kidney cancer. The CDR3 runs from the conserved cysteine through the conserved F or W. Fields, in order: J gene, clone size, D gene, V gene, CDR3 DNA, CDR3 protein. The D gene is left open where the match is weak. Some rows have no size entry. The others give once, few or many, or a class for an expanded clone.

j_gene: TRBJ1-1
abundance: .
d_gene: .
v_gene: TRBV7-9
CDR3nt: TGTGCCAGCAGCTTGGGGGGTAGTGTGAACACTGAAGCTTTCTTT
CDR3aa: CASSLGGSVNTEAFF

j_gene: TRBJ1-6
abundance: .
d_gene: .
v_gene: TRBV7-8
CDR3nt: TGTGCCAGCAGCTTAGAGCCAGCGGGGGGGGCTAATAATTCACCCCTCCACTTT
CDR3aa: CASSLEPAGGANNSPLHF

j_gene: TRBJ1-6
abundance: few
d_gene: TRBD1
v_gene: TRBV25-1
CDR3nt: TGTGCCAGCAGTGGGGGACAGGGGCGGTCCGCACCCCTCCACTTT
CDR3aa: CASSGGQGRSAPLHF

j_gene: TRBJ1-2
abundance: .
d_gene: .
v_gene: TRBV29-1
CDR3nt: TGCAGCGTTCAAGGCCACTATGGCTACACCTTC
CDR3aa: CSVQGHYGYTF

j_gene: TRBJ2-7
abundance: .
d_gene: .
v_gene: TRBV27
CDR3nt: TGTGCCAGCAAGGGAGGGTCAGGGGAGAACGAGCAGTACTTC
CDR3aa: CASKGGSGENEQYF

j_gene: TRBJ2-1
abundance: .
d_gene: .
v_gene: TRBV11-3
CDR3nt: TGTGCCAGCAGCTTAGGCGGACTGGCTGACAATGAGCAGTTCTTC
CDR3aa: CASSLGGLADNEQFF

j_gene: TRBJ2-3
abundance: .
d_gene: .
v_gene: TRBV28
CDR3nt: TGTGCCAGCAGTTTAGCCGATTATTTTAGGGATGGAACAGATACGCAGTATTTT
CDR3aa: CASSLADYFRDGTDTQYF

j_gene: TRBJ1-6
abundance: .
d_gene: .
v_gene: TRBV7-2
CDR3nt: TGTGCCAGCAGCCTGAAGGGGGAGCTCGGGTCACCCCTCCACTTT
CDR3aa: CASSLKGELGSPLHF

j_gene: TRBJ2-2
abundance: .
d_gene: .
v_gene: TRBV7-3
CDR3nt: TGTGCCAGCAGCTTAATGGGGCAGGCCGGGGAGCTGTTTTTT
CDR3aa: CASSLMGQAGELFF

j_gene: TRBJ2-3
abundance: .
d_gene: TRBD2
v_gene: TRBV27
CDR3nt: TGTGCCAGCAGTTTATGGTCTAGCGGGGGGGGAGGAGATACGCAGTATTTT
CDR3aa: CASSLWSSGGGGDTQYF

j_gene: TRBJ1-2
abundance: .
d_gene: .
v_gene: TRBV10-2
CDR3nt: TGCGCCAGCAGTGAGTCGGCGGGGGCGCGGGGCTACACCTTC
CDR3aa: CASSESAGARGYTF

j_gene: TRBJ2-7
abundance: .
d_gene: .
v_gene: TRBV5-4
CDR3nt: TGTGCCAGCAGCTTGCCGGTGGGAGAGAAGGAGCAGTACTTC
CDR3aa: CASSLPVGEKEQYF

j_gene: TRBJ2-3
abundance: .
d_gene: .
v_gene: TRBV28
CDR3nt: TGTGCCAGCAGCAAAGCACTAGATACGCAGTATTTT
CDR3aa: CASSKALDTQYF

j_gene: TRBJ1-1
abundance: .
d_gene: TRBD1
v_gene: TRBV5-4
CDR3nt: TGTGCCAGCAGCAGAGCCGAGACAGGGGTTCCTGAAGCTTTCTTT
CDR3aa: CASSRAETGVPEAFF

j_gene: TRBJ1-3
abundance: .
d_gene: .
v_gene: TRBV18
CDR3nt: TGTGCCAGCTCACCATCGCAGGGAACTGGAAACACCATATATTTT
CDR3aa: CASSPSQGTGNTIYF

j_gene: TRBJ2-3
abundance: once
d_gene: .
v_gene: TRBV5-1
CDR3nt: TGCGCCAGCAGCGAGATACCGGGCCTGGGGACGTCAGATACGCAGTATTTT
CDR3aa: CASSEIPGLGTSDTQYF

j_gene: TRBJ2-2
abundance: few
d_gene: TRBD2
v_gene: TRBV2
CDR3nt: TGTGCCAGCAGGACTAGCGGGGGGAACACCGGGGAGCTGTTTTTT
CDR3aa: CASRTSGGNTGELFF

j_gene: TRBJ2-3
abundance: .
d_gene: .
v_gene: TRBV6-1
CDR3nt: TGTGCCAGCAGTGTATCCAGAGGGGTGGCGGATACGCAGTATTTT
CDR3aa: CASSVSRGVADTQYF

j_gene: TRBJ2-1
abundance: .
d_gene: TRBD2
v_gene: TRBV27
CDR3nt: TGTGCCAGCAGTCCCTGGACTAGCGGGGATTCCTACAATGAGCAGTTCTTC
CDR3aa: CASSPWTSGDSYNEQFF

j_gene: TRBJ1-1
abundance: few
d_gene: .
v_gene: TRBV29-1
CDR3nt: TGCAGCGCCGGACAGACGAACACTGAAGCTTTCTTT
CDR3aa: CSAGQTNTEAFF

j_gene: TRBJ1-5
abundance: .
d_gene: TRBD1
v_gene: TRBV19
CDR3nt: TGTGCCAGTAGTATAGCACAGGGGCAAGCAGAGCATTTT
CDR3aa: CASSIAQGQAEHF

j_gene: TRBJ2-5
abundance: few
d_gene: .
v_gene: TRBV7-2
CDR3nt: TGTGCCAGCAGCTCCCTTTATACAGGGTCAGAGACCCAGTACTTC
CDR3aa: CASSSLYTGSETQYF

j_gene: TRBJ1-1
abundance: .
d_gene: TRBD1
v_gene: TRBV5-1
CDR3nt: TGCGCCAGCAGCTCGGGACAGGGGAACACTGAAGCTTTCTTT
CDR3aa: CASSSGQGNTEAFF

j_gene: TRBJ2-5
abundance: .
d_gene: TRBD2
v_gene: TRBV7-2
CDR3nt: TGTGCCAGCAGCTTAGGATGGGAGGGGAAGACCCAGTACTTC
CDR3aa: CASSLGWEGKTQYF

j_gene: TRBJ1-2
abundance: .
d_gene: .
v_gene: TRBV4-2
CDR3nt: TGTGCCAGCAGCCAAGAACGCACCGGCGGCTATGGCTACACCTTC
CDR3aa: CASSQERTGGYGYTF

j_gene: TRBJ2-5
abundance: few
d_gene: TRBD2
v_gene: TRBV5-6
CDR3nt: TGTGCCAGCAGCTCGTGGACTAGCGGCATAGGAACCCAGTACTTC
CDR3aa: CASSSWTSGIGTQYF

j_gene: TRBJ1-3
abundance: .
d_gene: .
v_gene: TRBV5-4
CDR3nt: TGTGCCAGCAGCCGGGACATTTCTGGAAACACCATATATTTT
CDR3aa: CASSRDISGNTIYF

j_gene: TRBJ2-3
abundance: .
d_gene: .
v_gene: TRBV14
CDR3nt: TGTGCCAGCAGCCCCCGAAGGTCCCTGGACTTGGATACGCAGTATTTT
CDR3aa: CASSPRRSLDLDTQYF

j_gene: TRBJ1-4
abundance: .
d_gene: .
v_gene: TRBV18
CDR3nt: TGTGCCAGCTCAAGCGGTGCAACTAATGAAAAACTGTTTTTT
CDR3aa: CASSSGATNEKLFF

j_gene: TRBJ1-6
abundance: .
d_gene: .
v_gene: TRBV5-6
CDR3nt: TGTGCCAGCAGCCCGGGGCAGCTCTATAATTCACCCCTCCACTTT
CDR3aa: CASSPGQLYNSPLHF

j_gene: TRBJ2-1
abundance: .
d_gene: .
v_gene: TRBV4-1
CDR3nt: TGCGCCAGCAGCCTCTCCCAAGAGCAGTTCTTC
CDR3aa: CASSLSQEQFF

j_gene: TRBJ1-1
abundance: .
d_gene: .
v_gene: TRBV4-2
CDR3nt: TGTGCCAGCAGTCAAAGGGGGGGAAGGGTAAGCACTGAAGCTTTCTTT
CDR3aa: CASSQRGGRVSTEAFF

j_gene: TRBJ1-1
abundance: .
d_gene: .
v_gene: TRBV5-1
CDR3nt: TGCGCCAGCAGCCCGAATGCAGGGGAAGCTTTCTTT
CDR3aa: CASSPNAGEAFF

j_gene: TRBJ2-5
abundance: .
d_gene: .
v_gene: TRBV5-1
CDR3nt: TGCGCCAGCAGCCTGGGCCTGGGGCAGGGCCAAGAGACCCAGTACTTC
CDR3aa: CASSLGLGQGQETQYF

j_gene: TRBJ2-3
abundance: .
d_gene: TRBD2
v_gene: TRBV7-2
CDR3nt: TGTGCCAGCAGCTTAAACCTAGCGGGGGACACAGATACGCAGTATTTT
CDR3aa: CASSLNLAGDTDTQYF

j_gene: TRBJ1-4
abundance: .
d_gene: TRBD1
v_gene: TRBV7-2
CDR3nt: TGTGCCAGCAGCAGGGACAGGGAGGCAAAACTGTTTTTT
CDR3aa: CASSRDREAKLFF

j_gene: TRBJ1-2
abundance: .
d_gene: TRBD1
v_gene: TRBV5-8
CDR3nt: TGTGCCAGCAGCTTCGGGACAGGGACTATGTATGGCTACACCTTC
CDR3aa: CASSFGTGTMYGYTF

j_gene: TRBJ2-7
abundance: .
d_gene: .
v_gene: TRBV14
CDR3nt: TGTGCCAGCAGCCGAGGTTTAGGGGGATGGGAGCAGTACTTC
CDR3aa: CASSRGLGGWEQYF

j_gene: TRBJ2-2
abundance: .
d_gene: TRBD1
v_gene: TRBV28
CDR3nt: TGTGCCAGCAGTTCGGTTGGGACAGGGGATACCGGGGAGCTGTTTTTT
CDR3aa: CASSSVGTGDTGELFF

j_gene: TRBJ1-1
abundance: few
d_gene: .
v_gene: TRBV7-9
CDR3nt: TGTGCCAGCAGCCGACAGGAGGAGGAAGCTTTCTTT
CDR3aa: CASSRQEEEAFF

j_gene: TRBJ2-7
abundance: few
d_gene: .
v_gene: TRBV6-6
CDR3nt: TGTGCCAGCAGCCCTGACAGCTCCTACGAGCAGTACTTC
CDR3aa: CASSPDSSYEQYF

j_gene: TRBJ2-7
abundance: .
d_gene: TRBD2
v_gene: TRBV5-4
CDR3nt: TGTGCCAGCAGCCTCGGGGGGGCCGTCGGGATCGAGCAGTACTTC
CDR3aa: CASSLGGAVGIEQYF

j_gene: TRBJ2-7
abundance: .
d_gene: .
v_gene: TRBV19
CDR3nt: TGTGCCAGTAGTGTACTCTTAAACTCCTACGAGCAGTACTTC
CDR3aa: CASSVLLNSYEQYF

j_gene: TRBJ2-1
abundance: .
d_gene: TRBD2
v_gene: TRBV28
CDR3nt: TGTGCCAGCAGTTTAGCTAGCGGGGGGGTAAATGAGCAGTTCTTC
CDR3aa: CASSLASGGVNEQFF

j_gene: TRBJ1-2
abundance: .
d_gene: .
v_gene: TRBV6-4
CDR3nt: TGTGCCCGTGGGGGGTCGACTAAGGAGCTCTATGGCTACACCTTC
CDR3aa: CARGGSTKELYGYTF

j_gene: TRBJ1-3
abundance: many
d_gene: TRBD1
v_gene: TRBV19
CDR3nt: TGTGCCACCTCCTGGACAGGGGATGGAAACACCATATATTTT
CDR3aa: CATSWTGDGNTIYF

j_gene: TRBJ1-2
abundance: .
d_gene: .
v_gene: TRBV7-3
CDR3nt: TGTGCCAGCAGCTTGGAGGGGCATCTGGGCTACACCTTC
CDR3aa: CASSLEGHLGYTF

j_gene: TRBJ2-2
abundance: .
d_gene: .
v_gene: TRBV10-3
CDR3nt: TGTGCCATCAGTACCACAGGGTACACGAACACCGGGGAGCTGTTTTTT
CDR3aa: CAISTTGYTNTGELFF

j_gene: TRBJ1-5
abundance: .
d_gene: TRBD1
v_gene: TRBV2
CDR3nt: TGTGCCAGCAGTGGTAGAGGCAGGGGGCAAAATCAGCCCCAGCATTTT
CDR3aa: CASSGRGRGQNQPQHF

j_gene: TRBJ1-2
abundance: .
d_gene: TRBD1
v_gene: TRBV29-1
CDR3nt: TGCAGCGTTGCCCGGACAGGGCATGGCTACACCTTC
CDR3aa: CSVARTGHGYTF

j_gene: TRBJ2-2
abundance: .
d_gene: TRBD2
v_gene: TRBV5-4
CDR3nt: TGTGCCAGCAGCCGAGCGGGGGGCCCAGGAATTGGGGAGCTGTTTTTT
CDR3aa: CASSRAGGPGIGELFF